This entry lists 6 T cell receptor beta chains sequenced from one sample in a study of HIV-infected patients and healthy controls. About 500 ng RNA was reverse transcribed with alpha and beta constant-region primers. Each of the alpha and beta chains got its own library through chain-specific third strand synthesis with indices. TCRdb ran MiXCR on the 5' RACE reads and lists one entry per CDR3 protein. The data contain some 15,000 distinct CDR3 sequences, 6% to 9% of them singletons. The repertoire came from unfractionated whole blood and reflected all unsorted peripheral T cells. The source material was blood. The receptors derive from an adult in good health.

By frequency in the sample, this clonotype is medium-sized. The chain combines TRBV20-1 with TRBJ2-1; weak D call: TRBD2 (5 bases). Germline V lookup: CDR1 DFQATT, CDR2 SNEGSKA (reference sequence). The CDR3 extends over 15 amino acids. Trimming took off 1 base at V and 4 bases at J, with 14 bases between the two ends. The CDR3 sequence: CSARVGLREYNEQFF. The DNA of the CDR3 is TGCAGTGCTAGAGTAGGCCTTCGGGAATACAATGAGCAGTTCTTC.

In the case of this clonotype: One end of the junction does not line up with germline, which may come from a read error. J is TRBJ2-7 and V is TRBV6-2 or TRBV6-3; D call uncertain. This CDR3 is 12 amino acids long. CDR1 MNHEY and CDR2 SVGEGT come from the germline V gene. The chain's CDR3 is CASGYSTTEQYF. The CDR3, as DNA: TGTGCCAGCGGTTATTCTACGACCGAGCAGTACTTC.

V gene TRBV25-1 combines with J gene TRBJ2-7; weak D call: TRBD1 (5 bases). The germline CDR1 and CDR2 sequences are MGHDK and SYGVNS. Trimming took 7 bases from V and 3 from J, leaving 16 bases between them. The CDR3 has 14 residues. The CDR3 here is CASTKSPQGYEQYF. The CDR3, as DNA: TGTGCCAGCACCAAATCACCTCAGGGCTACGAGCAGTACTTC.

This clonotype was found many times. V and J are TRBV29-1 and TRBJ2-5; TRBD2 is a possible D gene (6 bases). Germline lookup yields CDR1 SQVTM and CDR2 ANQGSEA. With 3 bases removed from V and 4 bases from J, the gap between germline ends came to 9 bases. CDR3 length: 12 amino acids. CDR3 sequence: CSVDPGRETQYF. The CDR3, as DNA: TGCAGCGTTGATCCCGGGAGAGAGACCCAGTACTTC. Drawing the rest from reference TRBV29-1 and TRBJ2-5, the complete variable domain is SAVISQKPSRDICQRGTSLTIQCQVDSQVTMMFWYRQQPGQSLTLIATANQGSEATYESGFVIDKFPISRPNLTFSTLTVSNMSPEDSSIYLCSVDPGRETQYFGPGTRLLVL.

This clonotype is medium-sized in the sample. The V and J genes are TRBV3-1 and TRBJ2-7; 9 bases line up with TRBD2. Germline loops: CDR1 LGHDT, CDR2 YNNKEL (reference sequence). Germline trimming cut 4 bases from V and 2 bases from J; bases unmatched to any gene: 9. This CDR3 contains 16 residues. The DNA of the CDR3 is TGTGCCAGCAGCCGAGGGAGGGCTAGCGGGGCCTACGAGCAGTACTTC. Protein: CASSRGRASGAYEQYF.

This clonotype is classed as medium-sized. The rearrangement links TRBV7-8 to TRBJ2-2; D gene uncertain. V was clipped by 1 base and J by 4 bases, with 7 bases between them. Germline V gene lookup returns CDR1 SGHVS and CDR2 FQNEAQ. This CDR3 is 14 amino acids long. The CDR3 is CASSLEYITGELFF. In DNA, the CDR3 is TGTGCCAGCAGCTTAGAGTACATCACCGGGGAGCTGTTTTTT.